This is a list of T cell receptor beta chains from one sample in a study of T cells of healthy individuals. TCRdb processed the 5' RACE reads anew with MiXCR; each CDR3 protein has one entry. The sample has about 63,000 distinct CDR3 sequences; about 16% are singletons. Every receptor here comes from a human donor in good health. Both conserved end residues are part of each CDR3. Fields, in order: clone size, V gene, D gene, J gene, CDR3 protein, CDR3 DNA. The D gene is left open where the match is weak. Expanded clones are given a class, and other clones once, few, many or no size at all.

abundance: few
v_gene: TRBV9
d_gene: -
j_gene: TRBJ2-1
CDR3aa: CASSVDPGTLNNEQFF
CDR3nt: TGTGCCAGCAGCGTAGACCCCGGGACACTTAACAATGAGCAGTTCTTC

abundance: -
v_gene: TRBV27
d_gene: -
j_gene: TRBJ2-4
CDR3aa: CASRGELAKNIQYF
CDR3nt: TGTGCCAGCAGGGGGGAACTAGCCAAAAACATTCAGTACTTC

abundance: -
v_gene: TRBV7-2
d_gene: -
j_gene: TRBJ2-2
CDR3aa: CASSPGTSTTGELFF
CDR3nt: TGTGCCAGCAGCCCTGGGACAAGTACCACCGGGGAGCTGTTTTTT

abundance: -
v_gene: TRBV9
d_gene: -
j_gene: TRBJ2-7
CDR3aa: CASSVGTGIPYEQYF
CDR3nt: TGTGCCAGCAGCGTAGGAACAGGGATACCCTACGAGCAGTACTTC

abundance: many
v_gene: TRBV20-1
d_gene: -
j_gene: TRBJ2-3
CDR3aa: CSARGSDSLTDTQYF
CDR3nt: TGCAGTGCTCGAGGGTCGGACTCTCTAACAGATACGCAGTATTTT

abundance: -
v_gene: TRBV12-3/TRBV12-4
d_gene: -
j_gene: TRBJ2-4
CDR3aa: CASSFPREDQYF
CDR3nt: TGTGCCAGCAGTTTCCCCAGGGAGGATCAGTACTTC

abundance: few
v_gene: TRBV3-1
d_gene: TRBD2
j_gene: TRBJ2-5
CDR3aa: CASSLRGAETQYF
CDR3nt: TGTGCCAGCAGCCTGCGGGGGGCGGAGACCCAGTACTTC

abundance: many
v_gene: TRBV20-1
d_gene: TRBD1
j_gene: TRBJ1-2
CDR3aa: CSAYQQGARGYTF
CDR3nt: TGCAGTGCCTACCAACAGGGGGCGCGTGGCTACACCTTC

abundance: -
v_gene: TRBV4-3
d_gene: -
j_gene: TRBJ2-1
CDR3aa: CASSQAALAPNEQFF
CDR3nt: TGCGCCAGCAGCCAAGCGGCGCTAGCCCCCAATGAGCAGTTCTTC

abundance: -
v_gene: TRBV27
d_gene: -
j_gene: TRBJ2-7
CDR3aa: CASGPAGIPYEQYF
CDR3nt: TGTGCCAGCGGCCCGGCGGGGATTCCCTACGAGCAGTACTTC

abundance: -
v_gene: TRBV29-1
d_gene: -
j_gene: TRBJ2-7
CDR3aa: CSVVDYYEQYF
CDR3nt: TGCAGCGTTGTCGATTATTACGAGCAGTACTTC

abundance: -
v_gene: TRBV20-1
d_gene: -
j_gene: TRBJ2-7
CDR3aa: CSAPLPGSGYEQYF
CDR3nt: TGCAGTGCCCCATTGCCCGGAAGTGGGTACGAGCAGTACTTC

abundance: many
v_gene: TRBV28
d_gene: -
j_gene: TRBJ1-5
CDR3aa: CASSLWRGNQPQHF
CDR3nt: TGTGCCAGCAGTTTATGGAGGGGCAATCAGCCCCAGCATTTT

abundance: -
v_gene: TRBV3-1
d_gene: -
j_gene: TRBJ1-1
CDR3aa: CASSQVLGLNTEAFF
CDR3nt: TGTGCCAGCAGCCAAGTTCTGGGGTTGAACACTGAAGCTTTCTTT

abundance: few
v_gene: TRBV9
d_gene: -
j_gene: TRBJ2-7
CDR3aa: CASSVSGSLYEQYF
CDR3nt: TGTGCCAGCAGCGTATCAGGCAGCCTCTACGAGCAGTACTTC

abundance: medium-sized
v_gene: TRBV5-1
d_gene: -
j_gene: TRBJ2-1
CDR3aa: CASSTGSEVDEQFF
CDR3nt: TGCGCCAGCAGCACTGGGTCGGAGGTGGATGAGCAGTTCTTC

abundance: few
v_gene: TRBV3-1
d_gene: TRBD2
j_gene: TRBJ2-2
CDR3aa: CASSQLASGDTGELFF
CDR3nt: TGTGCCAGCAGCCAATTAGCTAGCGGAGACACCGGGGAGCTGTTTTTT

abundance: -
v_gene: TRBV7-6
d_gene: -
j_gene: TRBJ2-2
CDR3aa: CASSLGTHTGELFF
CDR3nt: TGTGCCAGCAGCTTAGGGACCCACACCGGGGAGCTGTTTTTT

abundance: few
v_gene: TRBV6-2/TRBV6-3
d_gene: -
j_gene: TRBJ2-1
CDR3aa: CASSRGSEQFF
CDR3nt: TGTGCCAGCAGCCGTGGGAGTGAGCAGTTCTTC

abundance: many
v_gene: TRBV4-1
d_gene: -
j_gene: TRBJ1-1
CDR3aa: CASSQERLNTEAFF
CDR3nt: TGCGCCAGCAGCCAAGAGCGTTTGAACACTGAAGCTTTCTTT

abundance: few
v_gene: TRBV19
d_gene: TRBD1
j_gene: TRBJ2-2
CDR3aa: CASRNAGGTGELFF
CDR3nt: TGTGCCAGTAGGAACGCAGGGGGCACCGGGGAGCTGTTTTTT

abundance: many
v_gene: TRBV14
d_gene: -
j_gene: TRBJ2-7
CDR3aa: CASSQAWLRGHSEQYF
CDR3nt: TGTGCCAGCAGCCAGGCCTGGCTCAGGGGTCATTCCGAGCAGTACTTC

abundance: -
v_gene: TRBV5-1
d_gene: -
j_gene: TRBJ1-1
CDR3aa: CASSYAGAVNTEAFF
CDR3nt: TGCGCCAGCAGTTACGCGGGGGCAGTGAACACTGAAGCTTTCTTT

abundance: few
v_gene: TRBV5-1
d_gene: -
j_gene: TRBJ1-6
CDR3aa: CASSLQRANSPLHF
CDR3nt: TGCGCCAGCAGCTTGCAGAGGGCTAATTCACCCCTCCACTTT